This T cell receptor (beta chain) stems from a study of blood T cells in healthy people across ages. The CDR3 extends over 14 amino acids. Trimming took off 7 bases at V and 8 bases at J, with 20 bases between the two ends. A few counts support this clonotype. Sample-barcoded 5' priming and a J-beta primer mix drove a second PCR of 7 to 11 cycles. TCRdb passed the 5' RACE reads through MiXCR, listing each CDR3 protein once. The repertoire holds more than 900,000 distinct CDR3 sequences, about 28% seen once, with 10% to 13% in the top ten. These data also formed part of another study, on T cells of mothers and their children.

The sample taken for sequencing was blood. This TCR was recovered from a woman between 35 and 50 years old in good health. The V gene is TRBV12-3 or TRBV12-4, the J gene TRBJ1-1; tentatively, D is TRBD1 (6 bases). CDR3 protein: CASTFGHRVGEAFF. CDR3 DNA sequence: TGTGCCAGCACCTTTGGTCACAGGGTAGGGGAAGCTTTCTTT.